This TCR beta chain was retrieved from a study of response to subunit inactivated influenza vaccine. Findings and limits, study-wide: Each seasonal influenza vaccination recruits few new T cells, the authors suggested.

The CDR3 sequence is 14 residues long. From germline, CDR1 is MDHEN and CDR2 SYDVKM. With 3 bases clipped from V and 3 bases from J, the junction kept 3 bases outside the gene matches. This clonotype was observed a few times. What it binds is not known. TCRdb reanalysed the RT-PCR reads using MiXCR and keeps one entry per CDR3 protein. This table holds almost 250,000 distinct CDR3 sequences, roughly an eighth found once. This chain connects TRBV28 to TRBJ2-3; 7 positions match TRBD1. This sequence originates from a man aged 45-60 years who received an inactivated influenza vaccine. Sequences were derived from non-naive T cells sorted from PBMCs, sampled around 15 days before vaccination. The CDR3 nucleotides read TGTGCCAGCAGTTTTTCGGACAGGACAGATACGCAGTATTTT. Translating it yields CASSFSDRTDTQYF.